This TCR beta chain is drawn from a study of post-analysis software for immune sequencing data. General observations from the study: About 5 TRBV segments, including TRBV5-6, TRBV5-1 and TRBV20-1, were more frequent in patients than controls.

The CDR3 sequence is 15 residues long. The germline gives CDR1 MNHEY, CDR2 SVGEGT. The trim removed 7 bases at V and 2 bases at J, leaving 5 bases unmatched. Unique molecular identifiers were present in the TCR beta cDNA libraries. Yield was roughly 0.5 million cDNA molecules from around 1 to 9.1 million T cells. Using its own MiXCR run on the PCR reads, TCRdb lists one record per CDR3 protein. The sample holds about 460,000 distinct CDR3 sequences; around 40% are singletons and the top ten take 9.5% to 13%. Worth noting for this clonotype: As yet, its antigen is unknown.

This clonotype was sampled from a girl aged 5 to 17 with multiple sclerosis. The chain couples TRBV6-2 or TRBV6-3 to TRBJ1-2; 12 bases map to TRBD1. Material for sequencing was blood. CDR3 residues: CASKGTGGVNYGYTF. The CDR3 coding sequence is TGTGCCAGCAAAGGGACAGGGGGCGTCAACTATGGCTACACCTTC.